These 2 T cell receptor beta chains were all obtained from the same sample, sequenced in a study of T cells in Graves' hyperthyroidism and ophthalmopathy. The CDR3 regions of TCR beta were amplified from RNA transcripts. Carried out on the TCR CDR3, a first-round RT-PCR used the HTBI primer set. MiXCR, applied by TCRdb to the multiplex PCR reads, yields one record per CDR3 protein. The table lists 650,000 to 800,000 distinct CDR3 sequences, roughly 46% of them singletons. Sample: peripheral blood or thyroid tissue (not recorded which). The receptors shown here come from an adult man with Graves' disease, either hyperthyroidism or ophthalmopathy (not recorded which).

This clonotype was seen once. The chain is built from TRBV13 and TRBJ1-4, with a possible D match to TRBD1 (6 bases). From germline, CDR1 is PRHDT and CDR2 FYEKMQ (reference sequence). Trimming took off 2 bases at V and 2 bases at J, with 21 bases between the two ends. This CDR3 is 19 amino acids long. Here the CDR3 DNA reads TGTGCCAGCAGCTTACGCCGCGACGGAGGGGGAACGACTAATGAAAAACTGTTTTTT. The encoded protein is CASSLRRDGGGTTNEKLFF.

This clonotype was counted ten times or more. The chain links TRBV5-1 to TRBJ1-1; 8 bases align to TRBD1. The V and J ends lost 4 bases and 11 bases, in that order; junction bases with no gene match: 7. Germline V gene lookup returns CDR1 SGHRS and CDR2 YFSETQ. The CDR3 sequence is 12 residues long. The CDR3 DNA is TGCGCCAGCAGCGGGGGACAGGCGAGGGCTTTCTTT. Protein product: CASSGGQARAFF.